A selection of T cell receptor beta chains follows, all from one sample in a study of blood T cell repertoires in COVID-19. Clones were sequenced by immunoSEQ multiplex PCR, and TCRdb holds only the in-frame ones, with some missing. The table includes just over 250,000 clones, roughly 86% detected once. Sequencing was done on a sample of peripheral blood. The source is a man aged 35 to 55 who had recovered from COVID-19. Each CDR3 is given with its conserved first and last residue. The size field is filled for only some rows; it gives once, few, many or a size class.

abundance	v_gene	CDR3aa
-	TRBV7-3	CASSLYRGGEAFF
-	TRBV14	CASSQAQGRHEQYF
-	TRBV7-2	CASSFRDGGEKLFF
-	TRBV4-3	CASSQERGSNEQFF
-	TRBV30	CAWDRAVSGNTIYF
once	TRBV4-2	CASSQVGSYNEQFF
-	TRBV12-3/TRBV12-4	CASSSPVKAFF
-	TRBV11-2	CASSSWVGLLYAGNQPQHF
-	TRBV5-4	CASSRTGGRLNTEAFF
-	TRBV5-1	CASSLGQGVPRGYTF
-	TRBV7-2	CASSQGQSGNTIYF
-	TRBV2	CASGLTSGGTLSSYNEQFF
few	TRBV5-6	CASSRRWSEAFF
once	TRBV19	CASSGVAGGQETQYF
-	TRBV7-2	CASSLEGGYGYTF
-	TRBV13	CASRKGRKYEQYF
-	TRBV18	CASSQPWDYRRQETQYF
-	TRBV2	CASIGLNSPLHF
-	TRBV30	CAWRDRPTGRRITEAFF
few	TRBV2	CASSRLAGGAAGETQYF
-	TRBV29-1	CSVDPGRGHGYTF
-	TRBV3-1/TRBV3-2	CASSRGLAGGPNTGELFF
-	TRBV10-2	CASSDGLAGGYEQYF
-	TRBV18	CASSLQGSSYNSPLHF
-	TRBV9	CASSTRDTLTIGNTIYF
-	TRBV6-2/TRBV6-3	CASSYSRTSGDYEQYF
-	TRBV9	CASSVKSGGNTEAFF
-	TRBV7-2	CASSTGQGVRETQYF
-	TRBV5-1	CASSTGQGTEAFF
-	TRBV29-1	CSYGISHGYTF
-	TRBV9	CASSQALTSGSTGELFF
-	TRBV19	CASSSATNEKLFF
once	TRBV5-1	CASSFGQTYEQYF